This note documents a single T cell receptor (beta chain) sequence. This entry comes from a study of blood T cell repertoires in COVID-19. Across the whole study: Samples representing acute and convalescent COVID-19 were sourced from the United States, Italy and Spain. Sources were T cells, B-cell-depleted T cells, or PBMCs; the material itself was cDNA or gDNA.

Per the original data handling: Reference gene primer amplification gave estimated nucleated cell counts. Assay used: immunoSEQ multiplex PCR; TCRdb lists only in-frame clones, some missing. V, J and clone size derive from that table, while D and trimming were established from the DNA sequence. The sample has roughly 300,000 clones; roughly nine tenths are singletons. The sequenced sample was peripheral blood. This clonotype originated in a man between 18 and 29 years old who had recovered from COVID-19.

CDR3 in amino acids: CASSLRTGFGEKLFF. CDR3 nucleotides: TGTGCCAGCAGCCTAAGGACAGGGTTTGGTGAAAAACTGTTTTTT. The rearrangement joins TRBV6-5 to TRBJ1-4, with 8 bases aligning to TRBD1. This CDR3 comprises 15 residues. V lost 6 bases and J lost 7; bases outside the gene matches: 10. The V gene's germline CDR1 is MNHEY and CDR2 SVGAGI.